Presented here are 26 T cell receptor beta chains from one specimen sequenced in a study of blood T cell repertoires in COVID-19. Data came from immunoSEQ multiplex PCR; TCRdb stores just in-frame clones and leaves some out. The data contain about 220,000 clones, about four fifths of them singletons. What was sequenced was PBMCs or T cells enriched from blood (not recorded which). The source of these receptors is an older woman who had recovered from COVID-19.

The V and J genes are TRBV14 and TRBJ2-7; TRBD1 is a possible D gene (5 bases). V was shortened by 0 bases and J by 5 bases, with 14 bases between the two germline ends. The CDR3 contains 15 residues. Germline values: CDR1 SGHDN, CDR2 FVKESK. The DNA of the CDR3 is TGTGCCAGCAGCCAAGATGGGGCAGGGCTACACGAGCAGTACTTC. This gives the protein CASSQDGAGLHEQYF.

The chain carries TRBV12-3 or TRBV12-4 and TRBJ2-7; 8 bases are a match to TRBD1. V gave up 2 bases and J gave up 7 bases; unmatched junction bases: 4. CDR3 length equals 13 residues. The CDR3 DNA reads as TGTGCCAGCAGTTTAACCAGGGGGCAGGAGCAGTACTTC. This gives the protein CASSLTRGQEQYF.

This clone was observed once. The chain recombines TRBV11-2 with TRBJ2-2, with 8 positions matching TRBD1. This CDR3 is 15 amino acids long. Germline V gives CDR1 SGHAT, CDR2 FQNNGV. Trimming took 5 bases from V and 6 from J; bases not matched to a gene: 8. The CDR3 nucleotides read TGTGCCAGCAGCGCACAGGGGGGATTAGCCGGGGAGCTGTTTTTT. Translation gives CASSAQGGLAGELFF. The full variable domain, with the rest looked up from reference TRBV11-2 and TRBJ2-2, is EAGVAQSPRYKIIEKRQSVAFWCNPISGHATLYWYQQILGQGPKLLIQFQNNGVVDDSQLPKDRFSAERLKGVDSTLKIQPAKLEDSAVYLCASSAQGGLAGELFFGEGSRLTVL.

The J gene is TRBJ2-5, the V gene TRBV7-9, with D possibly being TRBD2 (6 bases). Trimming shortened V by 1 base and J by 5 bases, and 11 bases separated the two germline ends. The CDR3 has 14 residues. Germline V lookup: CDR1 SEHNR, CDR2 FQNEAQ (reference sequence). The CDR3 is CASSLVRGSETQYF. CDR3 bases: TGTGCCAGCAGCTTAGTCCGGGGGAGTGAGACCCAGTACTTC.

The chain couples TRBV6-2 or TRBV6-3 to TRBJ2-2, with 7 bases that match TRBD2. The length of the CDR3 is 15 residues. V shed 2 bases and J 3 bases; nucleotides not matched to a gene: 3. The V gene's germline CDR1 is MNHEY and CDR2 SVGEGT. The chain's CDR3 is CASSYASGYTGELFF. CDR3 coding DNA: TGTGCCAGCAGTTACGCTAGCGGTTACACCGGGGAGCTGTTTTTT.

The chain couples TRBV4-3 to TRBJ1-5, with no clear D. The CDR3 runs to 17 residues. Germline V gene lookup returns CDR1 LGHNA and CDR2 YSLEER. The V end lost 3 bases, the J end lost 0 bases, and 15 bases lay between the germline ends. The CDR3 nucleotides read TGCGCCAGCAGCCAGGAGGTAGGGCCCTATAGCAATCAGCCCCAGCATTTT. Translated, it gives CASSQEVGPYSNQPQHF.

This clone was recorded once. The chain combines TRBV27 with TRBJ2-5; 13 bases fit TRBD2. Germline trimming cut 5 bases from V and 4 bases from J; bases unmatched to any gene: 4. Looked up from germline, CDR1 is MNHEY and CDR2 is SMNVEV (reference sequence). CDR3 length equals 15 residues. As DNA, the CDR3 is TGTGCCAGCAGTGAAAGGACTAGCGGGAGAGAGACCCAGTACTTC. As protein: CASSERTSGRETQYF.

This chain joins TRBV25-1 and TRBJ2-3, with 13 bases aligning to TRBD2. The germline V gene has CDR1 MGHDK and CDR2 SYGVNS. V shed 3 bases and J 4 bases; nucleotides not matched to a gene: 4. The CDR3 totals 16 residues. CDR3 bases: TGTGCCAGCAGTGAGGGACTAGCGGGACGGGCAGATACGCAGTATTTT. Its translation is CASSEGLAGRADTQYF.

The V and J genes are TRBV7-7 and TRBJ2-3; D is ambiguous. Per the germline V gene, CDR1 is SSHAT and CDR2 is FNYEAQ (reference sequence). CDR3 length equals 15 residues. Trimming cost V 2 bases and J 4 bases, with 13 bases left between them. The CDR3 nucleotides are TGTGCCAGCAGCTTAAATTTAATGGCAGCAGATACGCAGTATTTT. This gives the protein CASSLNLMAADTQYF.

The chain joins TRBV13 to TRBJ1-4; D is ambiguous. Germline V gene sequence: CDR1 PRHDT, CDR2 FYEKMQ (reference sequence). The CDR3 consists of 15 residues. Trimming removed 2 bases from V and 3 bases from J, with 10 bases in between. Written as DNA, the CDR3 is TGTGCCAGCAGCTTAAAGGTCGAGGCTAATGAAAAACTGTTTTTT. Its translation: CASSLKVEANEKLFF. Using reference TRBV13 and TRBJ1-4 for the parts outside the CDR3, the full variable domain is AAGVIQSPRHLIKEKRETATLKCYPIPRHDTVYWYQQGPGQDPQFLISFYEKMQSDKGSIPDRFSAQQFSDYHSELNMSSLELGDSALYFCASSLKVEANEKLFFGSGTQLSVL.

V and J are TRBV5-1 and TRBJ2-1; 9 positions agree with TRBD2. CDR3 length equals 18 residues. Germline V gives CDR1 SGHRS, CDR2 YFSETQ. V shed 0 bases, J shed 9 bases, and the junction held 16 bases outside the gene matches. DNA for the CDR3: TGCGCCAGCAGCTTGGCAGTATCGGCGGGAGGGGCAGCGGGTGAGCAGTTCTTC. Translation gives CASSLAVSAGGAAGEQFF.

The rearrangement joins TRBV10-3 to TRBJ2-5, with 10 nucleotides matching TRBD1. After removal of 3 bases from V and 5 bases from J, the junction contained 9 bases not matched to a gene. The germline CDR1 and CDR2 sequences are ENHRY and SYGVKD. The CDR3 is 16 residues long. CDR3 sequence: CAISDKTGGKGETQYF. Written as DNA, the CDR3 is TGTGCCATCAGTGACAAGACAGGGGGCAAGGGGGAGACCCAGTACTTC.

The rearrangement joins TRBV7-2 to TRBJ2-7; a weak D match, TRBD2 (6 bases). The CDR3 sequence is 17 residues long. The germline V and J ends were trimmed by 1 base and 3 bases, with 19 bases remaining between them. The germline gives CDR1 SGHTA, CDR2 FQGNSA. Written as DNA, the CDR3 is TGTGCCAGCAGCTTAGTGGGCGGTCGGGGGAACAACTACGAGCAGTACTTC. Protein product: CASSLVGGRGNNYEQYF.

The V gene is TRBV6-5, the J gene TRBJ2-7; 9 positions agree with TRBD2. The CDR3 loop spans 14 amino acids. With V trimmed by 7 bases and J by 2 bases, 6 bases remained unmatched. Germline V CDR1 and CDR2: MNHEY, SVGAGI. CDR3 sequence reads: CASKLTSGPYEQYF. The CDR3 region has the DNA TGTGCCAGCAAACTGACTAGCGGACCCTACGAGCAGTACTTC.

The rearrangement links TRBV10-1 to TRBJ1-6; 7 positions agree with TRBD1. This CDR3 comprises 18 residues. V lost 3 bases, J lost 0 bases, and 8 bases stayed unmatched. From germline, CDR1 is WNHNN and CDR2 SYGVQD (reference sequence). CDR3 nucleotide sequence: TGCGCCAGCAGTGACCAGGGACAGCTGAGCTCCTATAATTCACCCCTCCACTTT. This codes for CASSDQGQLSSYNSPLHF.

The chain recombines TRBV2 with TRBJ2-7, with TRBD2 matching over 8 bases. Germline V gene data show CDR1 as SNHLY and CDR2 as FYNNEI. This CDR3 is 14 amino acids long. Trimming cost V 7 bases and J 3 bases; bases outside gene matches: 8. The CDR3 region is CASTIAGWNYEQYF. DNA for the CDR3: TGTGCCAGCACCATAGCGGGATGGAACTACGAGCAGTACTTC.

V usage is TRBV3-1 (or the pseudogene TRBV3-2) and J usage is TRBJ2-7; 9 nucleotides agree with TRBD2. The V and J ends lost 6 bases and 4 bases, in that order; junction bases with no gene match: 7. The CDR3 has 14 residues. Per the germline V gene, CDR1 is LGHDT and CDR2 is YNNKEL (reference sequence). The CDR3: CASSPTSGEYEQYF. The CDR3 DNA reads as TGTGCCAGCAGTCCGACTAGCGGAGAGTACGAGCAGTACTTC.

The chain combines TRBV7-8 with TRBJ2-5, with TRBD1 matching over 9 bases. This CDR3 spans 13 amino acids. The junction had 2 bases not matched to a gene; V was cut back by 5 bases and J by 4 bases. Per the germline V gene, CDR1 is SGHVS and CDR2 is FQNEAQ. The CDR3 DNA is TGTGCCAGCAGCCCGGGACAGGGAGAGACCCAGTACTTC. Translation: CASSPGQGETQYF.

The chain carries TRBV3-1 (or the pseudogene TRBV3-2) and TRBJ2-1; 8 bases map to TRBD2. The CDR3 extends over 17 amino acids. The V and J ends lost 1 base and 7 bases, in that order; junction bases with no gene match: 12. CDR1 is LGHDT, CDR2 YNNKEL, per germline (reference sequence). CDR3 nucleotide sequence: TGTGCCAGCAGCCAAGGGGCGTCTCAGCGGGAGTGGAATGAGCAGTTCTTC. Translating it yields CASSQGASQREWNEQFF.

This clone appeared a few times. This chain connects TRBV6-2 or TRBV6-3 to TRBJ1-5; a possible D gene is TRBD1 (6 bases). Germline V gives CDR1 MNHEY, CDR2 SVGEGT. V lost 0 bases, J lost 1 base, and 10 bases lay in between. This CDR3 is built from 16 residues. The CDR3 DNA is TGTGCCAGCAGTTACTCGAGGGGGTACAGCAATCAGCCCCAGCATTTT. The encoded protein is CASSYSRGYSNQPQHF.

A note on this clone: Additional DNA sequences in this sample encode the identical CDR3. The CDR3 protein is CASRPGQGNTIYF. The CDR3 region has the DNA TGTGCCAGCAGGCCTGGACAGGGAAACACCATATATTTT. The chain joins TRBV2 to TRBJ1-3; tentative D call: TRBD1 (6 bases). Germline V gene sequence: CDR1 SNHLY, CDR2 FYNNEI. The ends were cut back, 6 bases at V and 4 bases at J, with 10 bases in the middle. The length of the CDR3 is 13 residues.

The chain has TRBV9 and TRBJ2-7; 8 positions match TRBD2. The CDR3 contains 15 residues. Trimming took 1 base from V and 1 from J; bases not matched to a gene: 4. Looked up from germline, CDR1 is SGDLS and CDR2 is YYNGEE. The CDR3 nucleotides read TGTGCCAGCAGCGTAATGTCGGGGGGGTCCTACGAGCAGTACTTC. It codes for CASSVMSGGSYEQYF.

The chain is built from TRBV7-3 and TRBJ1-1; a possible D gene is TRBD1 (6 bases). The CDR3 runs 18 residues. Per germline, CDR1 SGHTA and CDR2 FQGTGA. V was cut by 5 bases and J by 4 bases, with 26 bases left in between. The DNA of the CDR3 is TGTGCCAGCAGCCCGGCGGGGGGGCAGGGAGGATTGGGCACTGAAGCTTTCTTT. This translates into CASSPAGGQGGLGTEAFF.

This sequence joins TRBV18 and TRBJ2-7; TRBD1 is a possible D gene (6 bases). Germline values: CDR1 KGHSH, CDR2 LQKENI. The CDR3 is 15 amino acids. V was shortened by 1 base and J by 3 bases, with 13 bases between the two germline ends. This CDR3 reads CASSPHLQGNYEQYF. In DNA, the CDR3 is TGTGCCAGCTCACCACACCTACAGGGTAACTACGAGCAGTACTTC.

The J gene is TRBJ1-6, the V gene TRBV10-3; perhaps TRBD1 as D (5 bases). Germline V lookup: CDR1 ENHRY, CDR2 SYGVKD. Trimming pared 10 bases from V and 2 bases from J, leaving 15 bases between. This CDR3 region has 15 residues. The DNA for the CDR3 is TGTGCCACCATTAAAGGGGAACCCTATAATTCACCCCTCCACTTT. Residues: CATIKGEPYNSPLHF.

This clone was picked up many times. The chain has TRBV4-1 and TRBJ1-3, with a possible D match to TRBD1 (5 bases). The CDR3 is 16 amino acids. Trimming removed 3 bases from V and 4 bases from J, with 16 bases in between. Germline CDR1 reads MGHRA; CDR2 reads YSYEKL. CDR3 loop: CASSQWGLKNGNTIYF. CDR3 sequence (DNA): TGCGCCAGCAGCCAGTGGGGCCTAAAGAACGGAAACACCATATATTTT.